A single sample gave rise to the 15 T cell receptor beta chains below, sequenced in a study of blood T cell repertoires in COVID-19. The table came from immunoSEQ multiplex PCR; TCRdb's copy has only in-frame clones and leaves some out. The table has 150,000 to 200,000 clones, around 83% seen once. The sample was peripheral blood. These receptors all stem from a woman older than 75 in a cohort sampled during active or convalescent COVID-19.

The rearrangement uses TRBV11-2 and TRBJ2-3; D is undetermined. V lost 3 bases to trimming and J lost 2 bases, with 12 bases between them. The CDR3 contains 15 residues. Germline CDR1 SGHAT, CDR2 FQNNGV. The CDR3 DNA sequence: TGTGCCAGCAGCTTTTCTAGATGGCCCACAGATACGCAGTATTTT. Its protein is CASSFSRWPTDTQYF.

V gene TRBV7-9 combines with J gene TRBJ1-1, with 7 bases matching TRBD1. There are 16 residues in the CDR3. The germline CDR1 and CDR2 sequences are SEHNR and FQNEAQ (reference sequence). The J segment lost 0 bases and the V segment lost 4 bases, leaving 8 bases of the junction unmatched. CDR3 amino acids: CASSSIGTDLNTEAFF. CDR3 sequence (DNA): TGTGCCAGCAGCTCAATCGGGACAGACCTGAACACTGAAGCTTTCTTT.

This chain joins TRBV28 and TRBJ2-5, with D uncertain. CDR3 length: 15 amino acids. Looked up from germline, CDR1 is MDHEN and CDR2 is SYDVKM. Trimming left V 2 bases short and J 5 bases short, with 15 bases between. DNA of the CDR3: TGTGCCAGCAGTTTACGCCGGTCGATCCGGGAGACCCAGTACTTC. This translates into CASSLRRSIRETQYF.

There are a few counts of this clone. The gene calls are TRBV29-1 and TRBJ1-1, with a weak D call TRBD1 (5 bases). CDR3 length equals 14 residues. CDR1 and CDR2 from the germline V gene are SQVTM and ANQGSEA. With 3 bases removed from V and 1 base from J, the gap between germline ends came to 12 bases. The DNA of the CDR3 is TGCAGCGTTGATTCAGGGTACGGGAACACTGAAGCTTTCTTT. Translating gives CSVDSGYGNTEAFF.

This clone was counted between two and nine times. The chain combines TRBV19 with TRBJ1-5; TRBD1 matches at 7 bases. Germline V gene sequence: CDR1 LNHDA, CDR2 SQIVND (reference sequence). V trimming: 2 bases; J trimming: 3 bases; junction bases outside the gene matches: 7. The CDR3 totals 16 residues. CDR3 DNA: TGTGCCAGTAGTATAACCGGGACAGCACCCAATCAGCCCCAGCATTTT. It specifies CASSITGTAPNQPQHF.

V is TRBV15 and J is TRBJ2-7; the D gene is possibly TRBD2 (6 bases). Trimming took 0 bases from V and 4 from J, leaving 13 bases between them. Germline V gives CDR1 LNHNV, CDR2 YYDKDF (reference sequence). This CDR3 contains 15 residues. CDR3 nucleotide sequence: TGTGCCACCAGCAGAGATCGGAGGGGCTTTTACGAGCAGTACGTC. This codes for CATSRDRRGFYEQYV.

The chain joins TRBV9 to TRBJ2-5; the match to TRBD2 covers 8 bases. The germline V gene has CDR1 SGDLS and CDR2 YYNGEE. Trimming at V came to 3 bases and at J to 4 bases, leaving 8 bases not matched to a gene. CDR3 length equals 15 residues. The CDR3 bases are TGTGCCAGCAGCGCAAGGGCGGGGGGTGCAGAGACCCAGTACTTC. Its translation: CASSARAGGAETQYF. Looking up the rest from reference TRBV9 and TRBJ2-5 gives the full variable domain: DSGVTQTPKHLITATGQRVTLRCSPRSGDLSVYWYQQSLDQGLQFLIQYYNGEERAKGNILERFSAQQFPDLHSELNLSSLELGDSALYFCASSARAGGAETQYFGPGTRLLVL.

The J gene is TRBJ2-3, the V gene TRBV2; 7 nucleotides agree with TRBD2. Germline V lookup: CDR1 SNHLY, CDR2 FYNNEI. The J segment lost 3 bases and the V segment lost 6 bases, leaving 6 bases of the junction unmatched. The CDR3 has 14 residues. CDR3 nucleotide sequence: TGTGCCAGCAGATTACTAGCGACGACAGATACGCAGTATTTT. It encodes CASRLLATTDTQYF.

The chain recombines TRBV7-8 with TRBJ1-3, with TRBD1 matching over 8 bases. CDR1 is SGHVS and CDR2 is FQNEAQ in the germline V gene. There are 14 residues in the CDR3. J gave up 4 bases and V 7 bases, and 6 bases lay outside the gene matches. The CDR3 reads CASNPTGEGNTIYF. The CDR3 coding sequence is TGTGCCAGCAACCCGACAGGGGAAGGAAACACCATATATTTT.

The chain couples TRBV28 to TRBJ2-7; D is ambiguous. CDR1 is MDHEN and CDR2 is SYDVKM in the germline V gene. The CDR3 loop spans 14 amino acids. V was shortened by 2 bases and J by 3 bases, with 11 bases between the two germline ends. The CDR3 DNA is TGTGCCAGCAGTTTAACGCGGTTAAGCTACGAGCAGTACTTC. This encodes CASSLTRLSYEQYF.

This chain connects TRBV5-1 to TRBJ2-2; D is possibly TRBD1 (6 bases). The CDR3 runs to 19 residues. Per the germline V gene, CDR1 is SGHRS and CDR2 is YFSETQ. V gave up 4 bases and J gave up 0 bases, with 22 bases separating them. CDR3 nucleotide sequence: TGCGCCAGCAGCCATCTCCCGGGGCAGGGGCGATCGAACACCGGGGAGCTGTTTTTT. It is translated as CASSHLPGQGRSNTGELFF. Full variable domain (missing parts from reference TRBV5-1 and TRBJ2-2): KAGVTQTPRYLIKTRGQQVTLSCSPISGHRSVSWYQQTPGQGLQFLFEYFSETQRNKGNFPGRFSGRQFSNSRSEMNVSTLELGDSALYLCASSHLPGQGRSNTGELFFGEGSRLTVL.

This chain links TRBV18 with TRBJ1-2; weak D call: TRBD1 (5 bases). The germline V and J ends were trimmed by 3 bases and 0 bases, with 20 bases remaining between them. This CDR3 has 18 amino acids. From germline, CDR1 is KGHSH and CDR2 LQKENI. Written as DNA, the CDR3 is TGTGCCAGCTCACCCCTGACCCCGCGGGGGGGAGCTAACTATGGCTACACCTTC. The encoded protein is CASSPLTPRGGANYGYTF.

The chain couples TRBV2 to TRBJ2-1; D is undetermined. Germline-derived CDR1 and CDR2 are SNHLY and FYNNEI. V gave up 8 bases and J gave up 0 bases, with 11 bases separating them. The CDR3 is 14 residues long. CDR3: CASSGRGSYNEQFF. CDR3 DNA: TGTGCCAGCTCCGGCCGAGGCTCCTACAATGAGCAGTTCTTC.

V gene TRBV11-2 combines with J gene TRBJ2-7; the match to TRBD1 covers 9 bases. Trimming took 2 bases from V and 4 from J; bases not matched to a gene: 9. This CDR3 is built from 16 residues. Germline V gene sequence: CDR1 SGHAT, CDR2 FQNNGV. The chain's CDR3 is CASSLPRQGVLYEQYV. The DNA for the CDR3 is TGTGCCAGCAGCTTACCCCGACAGGGGGTGTTATACGAGCAGTACGTC.

The CDR3 region has the DNA TGTGCCAGCAGCGCCCTTAGCGGGAGGGCCACCGGAGAGACCCAGTACTTC. This gives the protein CASSALSGRATGETQYF. This chain uses TRBV9 with TRBJ2-5; 11 positions agree with TRBD2. CDR1 is SGDLS and CDR2 is YYNGEE in the germline V gene. Losses at the gene ends were 3 bases for V and 4 bases for J; bases not matched to a gene: 11. The CDR3 runs to 17 residues.